This T cell receptor (beta chain) was obtained from a study of PD-1 blockade in classical Hodgkin lymphoma. The CDR3 has 14 residues. Germline CDR1 and CDR2: SEHNR and FQNEAQ (reference sequence). V was pared by 0 bases and J by 0 bases, with 3 bases between. Sequenced by immunoSEQ multiplex PCR; TCRdb stores in-frame clones only, minus some. The sample includes 40,000 to 45,000 clones, 65% to 80% of them seen just once. No patient escaped relapse after autologous stem cell transplantation, and brentuximab vedotin exposure varied. This sequence joins TRBV7-9 and TRBJ2-1; D is undetermined. This receptor was identified in a human donor with classical Hodgkin lymphoma. The sequencing here drew on peripheral blood mononuclear cells (PBMCs), taken at baseline. CDR3 in amino acids: CASSLAVSYNEQFF. In nucleotides, the CDR3 is TGTGCCAGCAGCTTAGCAGTCTCCTACAATGAGCAGTTCTTC.